This T cell receptor (beta chain) was recovered during a study of blood T cell repertoires in COVID-19. For the study at large: Specimens from acute and convalescent COVID-19 originated in the United States, Italy and Spain. Sources were T cells, B-cell-depleted T cells, or PBMCs; the material itself was cDNA or gDNA.

Under the authors' procedure: Amplification of reference gene primers provided the estimated nucleated cell counts. Clones were read by immunoSEQ multiplex PCR, and TCRdb kept only the in-frame ones, dropping some. Clonal size and the V and J genes are those of that table, whereas D and trimming came from the DNA. The sample contains 200,000 to 300,000 clones, about 83% of which appear only once. Looked up from germline, CDR1 is SGHTA and CDR2 is FQGNSA. The CDR3 is 15 residues long. Trimming took 1 base from V and 7 from J; bases not matched to a gene: 9. The V and J genes are TRBV7-2 and TRBJ1-2; 7 nucleotides line up with TRBD1. The origin of this receptor is a human donor in a cohort sampled during active COVID-19. The source material was peripheral blood. CDR3 loop: CASSLGARGLGGYTF. The CDR3 DNA reads TGTGCCAGCAGCTTAGGCGCCAGGGGGTTGGGTGGCTACACCTTC.